The sequence of this T cell receptor (beta chain) was determined in a study of blood T cell repertoires in COVID-19 (dated by TCRdb to between 2020 and 2021). Looking at the study overall: Samples from collaborators originated in the United States, Italy and Spain and spanned both the acute and convalescent phases of COVID-19. The dataset comprised deeply sampled blood TCRbeta repertoires from subjects exposed to, actively infected with, or recovered from COVID-19. Where HLA class I and class II types were available, the types were taken from metadata supplied by the sample provider, not from assay-based typing. Sample metadata almost always included a de-identified subject ID, COVID-19 status, age in years and sex. The repertoires were released in a freely available public database intended as a resource for research on the immune response to SARS-CoV-2. Samples were obtained from the ongoing ImmuneRACE study (first 160 participants) and from about 1,300 subjects provided by 6 global collaborators. The prospective study material was composed of cDNA or gDNA derived from T cells, B-cell-depleted T cells, or PBMCs.

TCRbeta CDR3 regions were amplified from genomic DNA using the immunoSEQ Assay, a bias-controlled multiplex PCR. The authors' pipeline ran thus. Within the assay, amplification of reference gene primers was used to estimate how many nucleated cells each sample contained. To quantify the absolute abundance of each unique TCRbeta CDR3 rearrangement, sequence reads were collapsed and filtered. For each sample, productive Simpson clonality was calculated by taking the square root of Simpson's diversity index across productive rearrangements. Not all clones reach the TCRdb copy of this immuneACCESS table, which keeps in-frame sequences only. Checked studies attribute under half of the gap to unresolved V genes and leave the rest unexplained. V, J and clone size derive from that table, while D and trimming were established from the DNA sequence. This sample lists about 160,000 clones; roughly 90% were detected once. In total, the top ten clones hold 3.5% to 4.5% of the sample.

Study-wide conclusions, independent of this receptor: The quantity of clinical and demographic metadata differed by source and by participant and was supplied without curation.

A word on this clone: Its antigen is unknown. No much larger clone exists at a distance of one base, and base qualities are not known.

In the prospective study, participants were about 18 to 90 years old, resided in about two dozen geographic areas of the United States, and were enrolled through a virtual design. In the prospective study, participants were assigned to cohorts based on the clinical history participants reported in a screening survey and a study questionnaire. Exposed participants had been in contact, within 2 weeks of entering the study, with a person who had a PCR-confirmed or clinician-diagnosed case of COVID-19. In the prospective study, whole blood, serum and a nasopharyngeal or oropharyngeal swab were collected from each participant by mobile phlebotomists. Additional blood draws and questionnaires over an approximately two-month period could optionally be provided by prospective study participants. Blood samples from the prospective study were shipped frozen or at room temperature prior to DNA extraction.

This receptor was obtained from a woman aged 40 to 55 who had been exposed to COVID-19. The sequencing sample was made of PBMCs or T cells enriched from blood (not recorded which).

The nucleotides read TGTGCCACCAGTGATTTGCAGGAGGATATCTCTGGAAACACCATATATTTT. This yields the protein CATSDLQEDISGNTIYF. The chain was built from TRBV24-1 and TRBJ1-3; the D gene identity is not certain. There are 17 amino acids in the CDR3, from cysteine to phenylalanine inclusive. The DNA shown is the 51-base CDR3, in frame from base 1. Sequences KGHDR (CDR1) and SFDVKD (CDR2) are obtained from the germline V gene. V is pared back by 0 bases and J by 0 bases, with 11 bases lying between the germline termini.